The subject of this entry is one T cell receptor (beta chain). Per the study methods: Researchers report that nucleated cell counts were estimated from reference gene primer amplification. Libraries were prepared by immunoSEQ multiplex PCR; TCRdb keeps only in-frame clonotypes and omits some of them. The DNA was the basis for D and trimming; V, J and clone size are from that table. Among 140,000 to 150,000 clones listed, under 90% were seen once. This sample is part of a study of blood T cell repertoires in COVID-19. Looking at the study overall: Researchers got acute and convalescent COVID-19 samples from the United States, Italy and Spain. Sample material is recorded as cDNA or gDNA derived from T cells, B-cell-depleted T cells, or PBMCs.

The CDR3 loop spans 15 amino acids. V gave up 6 bases and J gave up 1 base; unmatched junction bases: 4. From germline, CDR1 is WSHSY and CDR2 SAAADI. Material: peripheral blood. This clonotype was sampled from a human donor in a cohort sampled during active COVID-19. J is TRBJ2-1 and V is TRBV10-2; 9 bases line up with TRBD1. The CDR3 DNA follows: TGCGCCAGCAGACGGGACAGGGCATCCTACAATGAGCAGTTCTTC. Translated, it gives CASRRDRASYNEQFF.